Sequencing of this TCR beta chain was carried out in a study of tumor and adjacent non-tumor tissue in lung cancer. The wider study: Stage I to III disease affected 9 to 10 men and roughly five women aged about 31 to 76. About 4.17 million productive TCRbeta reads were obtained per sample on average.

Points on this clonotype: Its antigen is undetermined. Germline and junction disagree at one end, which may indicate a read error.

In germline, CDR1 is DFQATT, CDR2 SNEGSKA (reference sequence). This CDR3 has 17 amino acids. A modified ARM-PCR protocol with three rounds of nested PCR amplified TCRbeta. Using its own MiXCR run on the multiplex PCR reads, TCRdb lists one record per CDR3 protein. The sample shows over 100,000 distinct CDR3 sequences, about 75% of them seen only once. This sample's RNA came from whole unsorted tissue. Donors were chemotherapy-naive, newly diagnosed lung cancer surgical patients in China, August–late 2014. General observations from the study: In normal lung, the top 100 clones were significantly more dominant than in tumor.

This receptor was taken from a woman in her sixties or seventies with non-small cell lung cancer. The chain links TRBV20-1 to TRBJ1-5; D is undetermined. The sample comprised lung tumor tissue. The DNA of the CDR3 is TGCAGTGTTAGAGAATCTAGGGCAGGTTCTTGCAATCAGCCCCAGCATTTT. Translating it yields CSVRESRAGSCNQPQHF.